Given below is one TCR beta chain in context. RNA transcripts provided the source from which TCR beta CDR3 regions were amplified. TCR CDR3 regions were first amplified by RT-PCR with HTBI primers. TCRdb reanalysed the multiplex PCR reads using MiXCR and keeps one entry per CDR3 protein. The sample lists about 320,000 distinct CDR3 sequences; 15% to 20% were seen once. These data belong to a study of T cells in Graves' hyperthyroidism and ophthalmopathy. Germline V gene sequence: CDR1 DFQATT, CDR2 SNEGSKA (reference sequence). The ends were cut back, 0 bases at V and 6 bases at J, with 15 bases in the middle. The length of the CDR3 is 15 residues.

Sequenced input: blood. The clonotype was recovered from a man under 40 with Graves' hyperthyroidism. The V gene is TRBV20-1, the J gene TRBJ2-1; tentatively, D is TRBD2 (5 bases). The CDR3 loop reads CSARDGLSAGNEQFF. The DNA for the CDR3 is TGCAGTGCTAGAGATGGCCTTAGTGCGGGCAATGAGCAGTTCTTC.